This passage covers 8 T cell receptor beta chains from one sample sequenced in a study of early T cells in non-severe SARS-CoV-2 infection. One entry per CDR3 protein results from TCRdb running MiXCR on the 5' RACE reads. The repertoire includes more than 55,000 distinct CDR3 sequences, under 15% of them detected once, and approximately 4.8% sits in the top ten. Sequencing was performed on whole blood. These receptors were taken from an adult who was a healthcare worker with PCR-confirmed SARS-CoV-2 infection or an uninfected control (not recorded which).

This clonotype has just a few counts. The chain joins TRBV7-6 to TRBJ1-1, with D possibly matching TRBD1 (6 bases). The CDR3 spans 15 residues. Germline V CDR1 and CDR2: SGHVS, FNYEAQ. V was cut by 5 bases and J by 3 bases, with 16 bases left in between. The CDR3 reads CASSPAQGWDTEAFF. The CDR3, as DNA: TGTGCCAGCAGCCCGGCGCAGGGGTGGGACACTGAAGCTTTCTTT.

This clonotype has a count of ten or more. The V call is TRBV7-9, the J call TRBJ2-5; a possible D gene is TRBD1 (5 bases). This CDR3 has 14 amino acids. The germline V and J ends were trimmed by 5 bases and 1 base, with 11 bases remaining between them. Germline lookup yields CDR1 SEHNR and CDR2 FQNEAQ (reference sequence). The CDR3: CASSRIGVQETQYF. In DNA, the CDR3 is TGTGCCAGCAGCCGAATAGGGGTCCAAGAGACCCAGTACTTC.

This clonotype was seen only a few times. This chain joins TRBV29-1 and TRBJ2-1, with D perhaps matching TRBD2 (5 bases). The CDR3 extends over 15 amino acids. Trimming left V 3 bases short and J 6 bases short, with 18 bases between. In germline, CDR1 is SQVTM, CDR2 ANQGSEA. CDR3 in DNA: TGCAGCGTTGAGTACGCGGGCCGAGGTGGCAATGAGCAGTTCTTC. This encodes CSVEYAGRGGNEQFF.

The CDR3 here is CASSFDRGPYEQYF. The DNA for the CDR3 is TGTGCCAGCAGCTTCGACAGGGGGCCTTACGAGCAGTACTTC. The chain links TRBV11-2 to TRBJ2-7; 10 nucleotides match TRBD1. J gave up 4 bases and V 3 bases, and 3 bases lay outside the gene matches. This CDR3 spans 14 amino acids. The germline V gene has CDR1 SGHAT and CDR2 FQNNGV.

This clonotype was seen many times. The gene calls are TRBV7-8 and TRBJ2-1; D might be TRBD2 (6 bases). Germline CDR1 SGHVS, CDR2 FQNEAQ. With 0 bases removed from V and 11 bases from J, the gap between germline ends came to 17 bases. The CDR3 runs to 15 residues. As DNA, the CDR3 is TGTGCCAGCAGCTTAGCTCCCCGTGGGGACTTTCAGCAGTTCTTC. As protein: CASSLAPRGDFQQFF.

As to this clonotype: With a much larger clone just one base away, this may be a read error. V usage is TRBV4-2 and J usage is TRBJ2-5; D is undetermined. V dropped 5 bases and J dropped 3 bases, with 13 bases sitting between them. The CDR3 has 14 residues. Germline CDR1 and CDR2: LGHNA and YNFKEQ. CDR3 DNA sequence: TGTGCCAGCAGCAAAGGGTCCTTCGAAGAGACCCAGTACTTC. Translation gives CASSKGSFEETQYF.

As concerns this clonotype: A much larger clone is a single base away; this may be a read error. The chain employs TRBV10-1 and TRBJ2-3; 9 positions match TRBD1. The germline V gene encodes CDR1 WNHNN and CDR2 SYGVQD (reference sequence). The CDR3 has 19 residues. J lost 1 base, V lost 2 bases, and 13 bases had no gene match. The DNA of the CDR3 is TGCGCCAGCAGTGAGACAAACGTGAAGACAGGGGGAGGCACAGATACGCAGTATTTT. Its translation is CASSETNVKTGGGTDTQYF.

This clonotype was recorded at least ten times. This chain uses TRBV3-1 with TRBJ1-5; D might be TRBD1 (5 bases). With 1 base removed from V and 2 bases from J, the gap between germline ends came to 9 bases. This CDR3 has 15 amino acids. CDR1 is LGHDT, CDR2 YNNKEL, per germline (reference sequence). CDR3 protein: CASSQGGRGNQPQHF. Written as DNA, the CDR3 is TGTGCCAGCAGCCAAGGGGGCAGGGGCAATCAGCCCCAGCATTTT. Drawing the rest from reference TRBV3-1 and TRBJ1-5, the complete variable domain is DTAVSQTPKYLVTQMGNDKSIKCEQNLGHDTMYWYKQDSKKFLKIMFSYNNKELIINETVPNRFSPKSPDKAHLNLHINSLELGDSAVYFCASSQGGRGNQPQHFGDGTRLSIL.